These 30 T cell receptor beta chains were all obtained from the same sample, sequenced in a study of early T cells in non-severe SARS-CoV-2 infection. TCRdb re-called the 5' RACE reads through MiXCR, storing one row per CDR3 protein. The sample has nearly 95,000 distinct CDR3 sequences; 16% are singletons. The specimen was whole blood, collected at baseline. The source is an adult who was a healthcare worker with PCR-confirmed SARS-CoV-2 infection or an uninfected control (not recorded which).

This clonotype has ten or more counts. V and J are TRBV27 and TRBJ2-7; TRBD2 matches 8 bases. Germline-derived CDR1 and CDR2 are MNHEY and SMNVEV (reference sequence). The V gene end was trimmed by 4 bases and the J gene end by 2 bases; junction bases not matched to a gene: 10. CDR3 length: 16 amino acids. The CDR3: CASSSRLGGGTYEQYF. CDR3 in DNA: TGTGCCAGCAGTTCCCGTCTAGGCGGGGGGACCTACGAGCAGTACTTC.

This sequence joins TRBV2 and TRBJ1-1, with a possible D match to TRBD1 (6 bases). CDR1 and CDR2 (germline): SNHLY, FYNNEI. CDR3 length: 13 amino acids. Between the trimmed V and J ends, which lost 7 bases and 1 base, there was a span of 10 bases. The CDR3 nucleotides read TGTGCCAGCACGGGGGGCAGGAACACTGAAGCTTTCTTT. It is translated as CASTGGRNTEAFF.

The J gene is TRBJ2-7, the V gene TRBV18, with 11 positions matching TRBD2. Germline trimming cut 2 bases from V and 5 bases from J; bases unmatched to any gene: 5. This CDR3 has 15 residues. Germline lookup yields CDR1 KGHSH and CDR2 LQKENI. This CDR3 is CASSPTSGGWDEQYF. The DNA of the CDR3 is TGTGCCAGCTCACCAACTAGCGGGGGCTGGGACGAGCAGTACTTC.

The chain carries TRBV11-2 and TRBJ1-1, with 8 bases fitting TRBD1. This CDR3 has 15 amino acids. V lost 0 bases to trimming and J lost 6 bases; unmatched junction nucleotides: 6. In germline, CDR1 is SGHAT, CDR2 FQNNGV. CDR3 DNA: TGTGCCAGCAGCTTAGAGCCAGGGGGCGCGGCTGAAGCTTTCTTT. Its translation is CASSLEPGGAAEAFF.

The chain joins TRBV20-1 to TRBJ2-3; D uncertain. The germline V gene encodes CDR1 DFQATT and CDR2 SNEGSKA (reference sequence). The CDR3 loop spans 12 amino acids. Trimming took off 1 base at V and 6 bases at J, with 8 bases between the two ends. The CDR3 bases are TGCAGTGCTAGAGGGGTCCATGATACGCAGTATTTT. This sequence encodes CSARGVHDTQYF.

Written as DNA, the CDR3 is TGCAGCGTTGGTATATTCACAAGTGCGGGGGGCTCCTACAATGAGCAGTTCTTC. Protein sequence: CSVGIFTSAGGSYNEQFF. The J gene is TRBJ2-1, the V gene TRBV29-1, with 8 bases identical to TRBD2. Germline V gene sequence: CDR1 SQVTM, CDR2 ANQGSEA. With V trimmed by 4 bases and J by 0 bases, 14 bases remained unmatched. The CDR3 has 18 amino acids.

The DNA for the CDR3 is TGCGCCAGCAGCTTCTCCGCTGGGGGCTACACCTTC. It translates to CASSFSAGGYTF. The rearrangement links TRBV5-1 to TRBJ1-2; D remains ambiguous. V lost 2 bases to trimming and J lost 8 bases, with 10 bases between them. Germline V CDR1 and CDR2: SGHRS, YFSETQ. CDR3 size: 12 residues.

A few counts support this clonotype. The chain has TRBV11-2 and TRBJ1-1, with 7 bases fitting TRBD1. Looked up from germline, CDR1 is SGHAT and CDR2 is FQNNGV. With 5 bases clipped from V and 0 bases from J, the junction kept 6 bases outside the gene matches. The CDR3 length is 15 residues. The CDR3 DNA is TGTGCCAGCAGCGTCCCACAGGGGCTGAACACTGAAGCTTTCTTT. It yields the protein CASSVPQGLNTEAFF.

This sequence joins TRBV6-2 or TRBV6-3 and TRBJ2-1, with TRBD2 identical over 8 bases. CDR1 is MNHEY and CDR2 is SVGEGT in the germline V gene. V shed 6 bases, J shed 5 bases, and the junction held 6 bases outside the gene matches. The CDR3 is 14 amino acids. This CDR3 is CASSHGTRDNEQFF. CDR3 bases: TGTGCCAGCAGCCACGGGACTAGAGACAATGAGCAGTTCTTC.

This clonotype was counted many times. The germline gene is not matched at one end of the junction; a read error may be the cause. This chain links TRBV28 with TRBJ1-2, with D hard to call. This CDR3 contains 12 residues. Per germline, CDR1 MDHEN and CDR2 SYDVKM. The CDR3 bases are TGTGGGGCCGGCGTGCCTAAATATGGCTACACCTTC. It yields the protein CGAGVPKYGYTF.

The sample holds a few counts of this clonotype. The CDR3 protein is CASIKGGNTEAFF. Written as DNA, the CDR3 is TGCGCCAGCATCAAAGGGGGGAACACTGAAGCTTTCTTT. The chain employs TRBV10-2 and TRBJ1-1, with a weak D call TRBD1 (6 bases). The V end was cut by 7 bases, the J end by 1 base, with 10 bases between. The CDR3 runs 13 residues. From germline, CDR1 is WSHSY and CDR2 SAAADI.

This clonotype turned up a few times. This rearrangement joins TRBV5-1 to TRBJ2-1; TRBD2 agrees at 12 bases. J gave up 6 bases and V 0 bases, and 7 bases lay outside the gene matches. The CDR3 spans 17 residues. Germline values: CDR1 SGHRS, CDR2 YFSETQ. The CDR3 reads CASSLVASGRAGNEQFF. Written as DNA, the CDR3 is TGCGCCAGCAGCTTGGTGGCTAGCGGGAGGGCGGGCAATGAGCAGTTCTTC.

This clonotype was seen more than once but under ten times. The gene calls are TRBV25-1 and TRBJ2-5; 8 bases agree with TRBD1. This CDR3 has 11 residues. Unmatched junction bases numbered 1, after V lost 8 bases and J lost 5 bases. CDR1 is MGHDK and CDR2 is SYGVNS in the germline V gene. The CDR3 sequence is CASDRGETQYF. The CDR3 DNA reads as TGTGCCAGCGACAGGGGCGAGACCCAGTACTTC.

In its sample, this clonotype was seen a few times. The rearrangement uses TRBV30 and TRBJ2-1; no clear D gene. V was cut by 0 bases and J by 8 bases, with 17 bases left in between. The CDR3 covers 15 residues. From germline, CDR1 is GTSNPN and CDR2 SVGIG (reference sequence). CDR3 sequence: CAWSVGSTGPHEQFF. The CDR3 region has the DNA TGTGCCTGGAGTGTCGGTAGTACGGGTCCCCATGAGCAGTTCTTC.

This clonotype was picked up many times. V is TRBV12-3 or TRBV12-4 and J is TRBJ2-1; 7 bases align to TRBD1. The trim removed 5 bases at V and 16 bases at J, leaving 14 bases unmatched. CDR3 length: 13 amino acids. CDR3 protein: CASSRQGMVWIFF. CDR3 coding DNA: TGTGCCAGCAGTAGACAGGGAATGGTTTGGATTTTCTTC.

The chain is built from TRBV10-3 and TRBJ2-1; the D is unclear. The CDR3 is 12 residues long. Between the trimmed V and J ends, which lost 6 bases and 6 bases, there was a span of 9 bases. The germline CDR1 and CDR2 sequences are ENHRY and SYGVKD. CDR3 coding DNA: TGTGCCATCAGCGGACCTTCCAATGAGCAGTTCTTC. Translation gives CAISGPSNEQFF.

In DNA form, the CDR3 reads TGTGCCAGCAGTTTAGCACAGCGTGCCTACAATGAGCAGTTCTTC. Translating gives CASSLAQRAYNEQFF. V and J are TRBV12-3 or TRBV12-4 and TRBJ2-1; D gene uncertain. Trimming shortened V by 0 bases and J by 2 bases, and 8 bases separated the two germline ends. CDR3 length: 15 residues.

The sample holds many counts of this clonotype. This chain joins TRBV28 and TRBJ1-5; D remains unclear. The germline V gene has CDR1 MDHEN and CDR2 SYDVKM. This CDR3 has 12 amino acids. The germline V and J ends were trimmed by 2 bases and 6 bases, with 5 bases remaining between them. The DNA for the CDR3 is TGTGCCAGCAGTTTAGGTGTTCAGCCCCAGCATTTT. This gives the protein CASSLGVQPQHF. Full variable domain (missing parts from reference TRBV28 and TRBJ1-5): DVKVTQSSRYLVKRTGEKVFLECVQDMDHENMFWYRQDPGLGLRLIYFSYDVKMKEKGDIPEGYSVSREKKERFSLILESASTNQTSMYLCASSLGVQPQHFGDGTRLSIL.

This clonotype has more than one count but fewer than ten. The chain carries TRBV5-6 and TRBJ2-2; D is ambiguous. The CDR3 spans 12 residues. Germline CDR1 SGHDT, CDR2 YYEEEE. V lost 4 bases, J lost 6 bases, and 7 bases lay in between. The CDR3 sequence is CASSPSSGELFF. DNA of the CDR3: TGTGCCAGCAGCCCCAGCTCCGGGGAGCTGTTTTTT.

The chain recombines TRBV4-1 with TRBJ1-6, with unresolved D. Per germline, CDR1 MGHRA and CDR2 YSYEKL. The ends were cut back, 0 bases at V and 10 bases at J, with 7 bases in the middle. The CDR3 spans 13 residues. The CDR3 here is CASSQDLGSPLHF. The CDR3 region has the DNA TGCGCCAGCAGCCAAGATTTAGGCTCACCCCTCCACTTT.

This clonotype was detected ten times or more. The rearrangement joins TRBV5-6 to TRBJ1-3; tentative D call: TRBD1 (5 bases). The CDR3 consists of 16 residues. CDR1 is SGHDT and CDR2 is YYEEEE in the germline V gene. Trimming left V 4 bases short and J 0 bases short, with 14 bases between. CDR3 nucleotide sequence: TGTGCCAGCAGCCAACAGGTCCAAGGCTCTGGAAACACCATATATTTT. Amino acids: CASSQQVQGSGNTIYF.

This clonotype was seen just once. The chain recombines TRBV20-1 with TRBJ2-7; D possibly corresponds to TRBD2 (6 bases). The CDR3 extends over 21 amino acids. Trimming took off 1 base at V and 2 bases at J, with 33 bases between the two ends. Germline V gene sequence: CDR1 DFQATT, CDR2 SNEGSKA (reference sequence). The CDR3 spells CSARAPPRPLQLGGFAYEQYF. For the CDR3, the DNA is TGCAGTGCTAGAGCCCCTCCCAGACCCCTACAACTAGGAGGGTTCGCCTACGAGCAGTACTTC.

The rearrangement uses TRBV12-3 or TRBV12-4 and TRBJ2-2; D call uncertain. V lost 7 bases to trimming and J lost 5 bases, with 8 bases between them. CDR3 length: 12 residues. For the CDR3, the DNA is TGTGCCAGCACCCCGATGACCGGGGAGCTGTTTTTT. Its protein is CASTPMTGELFF.

This clonotype was seen many times. The chain employs TRBV29-1 and TRBJ2-3; 9 nucleotides align to TRBD1. The length of the CDR3 is 14 residues. The germline CDR1 and CDR2 sequences are SQVTM and ANQGSEA. The V segment lost 6 bases and the J segment 3 bases; nucleotides outside the gene matches: 7. In nucleotides, the CDR3 is TGCAGCGTACAGACAGGGGGTGTAACAGATACGCAGTATTTT. Translating gives CSVQTGGVTDTQYF.

J is TRBJ1-1 and V is TRBV28; D may be TRBD1 (5 bases). Germline V gene sequence: CDR1 MDHEN, CDR2 SYDVKM. The CDR3 is 14 residues long. V was cut by 5 bases and J by 4 bases, with 14 bases left in between. The CDR3 here is CASSPPGEVTEAFF. For the CDR3, the DNA is TGTGCCAGCAGTCCCCCGGGGGAGGTCACTGAAGCTTTCTTT.

V usage is TRBV4-1 and J usage is TRBJ2-2, with 8 bases identical to TRBD1. V lost 8 bases and J lost 5; bases outside the gene matches: 7. This CDR3 has 14 residues. CDR1 is MGHRA and CDR2 is YSYEKL in the germline V gene. The CDR3 DNA reads as TGCGCCAGCTCCAGGGGGCCGGGTACCGGGGAGCTGTTTTTT. Translation gives CASSRGPGTGELFF.

This clonotype has just a few counts. V gene TRBV27 combines with J gene TRBJ2-5; weak D call: TRBD1 (6 bases). Germline CDR1 MNHEY, CDR2 SMNVEV (reference sequence). This CDR3 contains 14 residues. V was cut by 8 bases and J by 3 bases, with 16 bases left in between. In DNA, the CDR3 is TGTGCCAGCGGCCGAGGACAGACTAAAGAGACCCAGTACTTC. This encodes CASGRGQTKETQYF.

The sample holds a few counts of this clonotype. The V and J genes are TRBV18 and TRBJ1-4; D uncertain. This CDR3 comprises 16 residues. Germline V gene lookup returns CDR1 KGHSH and CDR2 LQKENI. Trimming took off 2 bases at V and 0 bases at J, with 10 bases between the two ends. The CDR3 sequence: CASSPNEGPTNEKLFF. CDR3 nucleotides: TGTGCCAGCTCACCAAATGAGGGCCCAACTAATGAAAAACTGTTTTTT.

This chain connects TRBV29-1 to TRBJ2-3; no clear D. Germline V gene data show CDR1 as SQVTM and CDR2 as ANQGSEA. The CDR3 spans 10 residues. V lost 7 bases and J lost 6, with 8 bases in between. The CDR3, as DNA: TGCAGCGCCGGAACGGATACGCAGTATTTT. Its translation: CSAGTDTQYF.

J is TRBJ1-1 and V is TRBV4-3; no firm D call. Germline values: CDR1 LGHNA, CDR2 YSLEER. Trimming shortened V by 0 bases and J by 4 bases, and 9 bases separated the two germline ends. This CDR3 is built from 14 residues. The CDR3 spells CASSQESFSTEAFF. The DNA of the CDR3 is TGCGCCAGCAGCCAAGAATCCTTTAGCACTGAAGCTTTCTTT.